Below, one T cell receptor (beta chain) is given with its context. The antigen is undetermined. The data originate from a study of cytomegalovirus exposure and HLA in healthy donors. With 0 bases clipped from V and 6 bases from J, the junction kept 4 bases outside the gene matches. This CDR3 has 13 residues. In germline, CDR1 is GTSNPN, CDR2 SVGIG (reference sequence). Study-wide findings and caveats: Trimming of TCR beta V- and J-genes showed a link, identified in a later analysis, to a missense DCLRE1C variant.

The PCR contained 60 Vbeta and 13 Jbeta primers. Only in-frame clones appear in the TCRdb table, and some are missing; sequencing was by immunoSEQ multiplex PCR. The sample records tens of thousands of clones, more than 65% being singletons. The V and J genes are TRBV30 and TRBJ1-2; 7 bases line up with TRBD1. Sequenced: PBMCs. This receptor was taken from a girl aged 2-15 years in good health and CMV-seropositive. Written as DNA, the CDR3 is TGTGCCTGGAGTGTACAGGGGTCGAATGGCTACACCTTC. Its translation: CAWSVQGSNGYTF.